This TCR beta chain was profiled in a study of control samples from healthy donors and cancer patients. Trimming removed 1 base from V and 4 bases from J, with 11 bases in between. The V gene's germline CDR1 is MGHRA and CDR2 YSYEKL. The CDR3 has 15 amino acids. Sequencing was performed with immunoSEQ multiplex PCR; in TCRdb, only in-frame clones are kept and a portion is missing. The data contain just over 80,000 clones, roughly 90% of them singletons. This clone was seen a handful of times. The chain uses TRBV4-1 and TRBJ2-1; D remains unclear. Sequencing input: blood. The sequence was collected from a man in his fifties in good health. In DNA, the CDR3 is TGCGCCAGCAGCCAAGTGGTAGAGGAATACAATGAGCAGTTCTTC. It encodes CASSQVVEEYNEQFF.